A selection of T cell receptor beta chains follows, all from one sample in a study of T cells in Graves' hyperthyroidism and ophthalmopathy. TCRdb fed the multiplex PCR reads into MiXCR, producing one record per CDR3 protein. The table records approximately 700,000 distinct CDR3 sequences, roughly 45% of them present only once. Sequencing was carried out using peripheral blood or thyroid tissue (not recorded which). Receptors originate from an adult man with Graves' disease, either hyperthyroidism or ophthalmopathy (not recorded which). Each CDR3 is given with its conserved first and last residue. A D gene is named only where the DNA matches it firmly. Size is omitted from some rows. Given values are once, few, many or a class for expanded clones.

j_call,d_call,v_call,clone_size,cdr3_nt,cdr3_aa
TRBJ1-3,NA,TRBV2,few,TGTGCCAGCAGGGAGGGGGGCTTCGGAAACACCATATATTTT,CASREGGFGNTIYF
TRBJ2-7,TRBD1,TRBV13,NA,TGTGCCAGCAGTCCGACCCCCCCCGACAGGGCCGAGCAGTACTTC,CASSPTPPDRAEQYF
TRBJ1-1,NA,TRBV5-1,many,TGCGCCAGCAGCTTGGACCCAGACTACACTGAAGCTTTCTTT,CASSLDPDYTEAFF
TRBJ2-7,NA,TRBV29-1,few,TGCAGCGTCTCAACTGTTTACGAGCAGTACTTC,CSVSTVYEQYF
TRBJ1-4,NA,TRBV7-9,NA,TGTGCCAGCAGTCCCGCGACGCTTGCAACTAATGAAAAACTGTTTTTT,CASSPATLATNEKLFF
TRBJ2-2,TRBD2,TRBV7-2,NA,TGTGCCAGCAGCTTATGGCTAGCGGGGGGGCCCGGGGAGCTGTTTTTT,CASSLWLAGGPGELFF
TRBJ1-5,NA,TRBV5-1,many,TGCGCCAGCAGCTTGGACGCCCTCAATCAGCCCCAGCATTTT,CASSLDALNQPQHF
TRBJ1-3,NA,TRBV29-1,NA,TGCAGCGTTGAAGAGGGCGGATTGAACACCATATATTTT,CSVEEGGLNTIYF
TRBJ2-7,TRBD1,TRBV5-1,NA,TGCGCCAGCAGCCCTCAAACCGGGACAGGCTCAAGGTTGTACGAGCAGTACTTC,CASSPQTGTGSRLYEQYF
TRBJ1-6,TRBD1,TRBV7-9,few,TGTGCCAGCAGCTACCCCCCGACAGGGGTGAATTCACCCCTCCACTTT,CASSYPPTGVNSPLHF
TRBJ2-7,TRBD2,TRBV10-3,NA,TGTGCCATCAGTGATTCGAGGACTAGCGGGAACTACGAGCAGTACTTC,CAISDSRTSGNYEQYF
TRBJ2-5,TRBD2,TRBV7-2,many,TGTGCCAGCAGCTTTAGCGGGCTGGAGACCCAGTACTTC,CASSFSGLETQYF
TRBJ1-5,TRBD1,TRBV6-1,NA,TGTGCCAGCAGGAACACAGGGGTGGGTCGGCCCCAGCATTTT,CASRNTGVGRPQHF
TRBJ1-1,TRBD1,TRBV7-9,NA,TGTGCCAGCAGCTTGGGGGACAGGGTCGAAGCTTTCTTT,CASSLGDRVEAFF
TRBJ1-5,NA,TRBV12-5,few,TGTGCCAGCAAGCCGGACATTGGGAGCAATCAGCCCCAGCATTTT,CASKPDIGSNQPQHF
TRBJ1-4,TRBD1,TRBV29-1,many,TGCAGCGTACGTACAGGGGTCCATGAAAAACTGTTTTTT,CSVRTGVHEKLFF
TRBJ1-3,NA,TRBV7-2,once,TGTGCCAGCAGCGAAGGGACAAACTCTGGAAACACCATATATTTT,CASSEGTNSGNTIYF
TRBJ2-5,NA,TRBV7-9,NA,TGTGCCAGCAGCTTCTCTTGGCGGGCCTATGAAGAGACCCAGTACTTC,CASSFSWRAYEETQYF
TRBJ2-7,TRBD1,TRBV7-2,many,TGTGCCAGCAGCTTAGGTATGGGACAGTTCGAGCAGTACTTC,CASSLGMGQFEQYF
TRBJ2-3,NA,TRBV15,NA,TGTGCCACCAGCAGAGATTGGTCAGATACGCAGTATTTT,CATSRDWSDTQYF
TRBJ1-5,NA,TRBV7-2,NA,TGTGCCAGCAGCCCCCTGGCCCCGGACTATAGCAATCAGCCCCAGCATTTT,CASSPLAPDYSNQPQHF
TRBJ1-1,TRBD1,TRBV25-1,NA,TGTGCCAGCAGTGAATTAAGGACAGGGACAGGCACTGAAGCTTTCTTT,CASSELRTGTGTEAFF
TRBJ2-7,TRBD1,TRBV7-9,many,TGTGCCAGCAGCTTAGTGGGGACAGGGTTCCTCCACGAGCAGTACTTC,CASSLVGTGFLHEQYF
TRBJ1-1,TRBD1,TRBV10-2,few,TGCGCCAGCAGGCCATCAGGGGGCTCGGGGATGAACACTGAAGCTTTCTTT,CASRPSGGSGMNTEAFF
TRBJ1-1,TRBD1,TRBV20-1,many,TGCAGTGGAAGGACAGGGCTGAACACTGAAGCTTTCTTT,CSGRTGLNTEAFF
TRBJ1-1,NA,TRBV5-1,NA,TGCGCCAGCAGCTTGAATCCCCACACTGAAGCTTTCTTT,CASSLNPHTEAFF
TRBJ1-1,NA,TRBV6-6,few,TGTGCCAGCATTATCAGTGGAAACACTGAAGCTTTCTTT,CASIISGNTEAFF
TRBJ2-7,NA,TRBV20-1,NA,TGCAGTACCTACGGGACTGGCTCCTACGAGCAGTACTTC,CSTYGTGSYEQYF
TRBJ1-2,NA,TRBV6-5,few,TGTGCCAGCAGTTTAACGGCCGGCTATGGCTACACCTTC,CASSLTAGYGYTF
TRBJ1-2,NA,TRBV7-8,NA,TGTGCCAGCAGTCTTTCCGGGGCCGCGGGTGATGGCTACACCTTC,CASSLSGAAGDGYTF
TRBJ1-6,NA,TRBV7-8,NA,TGTGCCAGCAGCCCGGACAGAAGTTCACCCCTCCACTTT,CASSPDRSSPLHF
TRBJ1-2,TRBD1,TRBV4-1,NA,TGCGCCAGCAGCCAATACGGGACAGGGTCCCATGGCTACACCTTC,CASSQYGTGSHGYTF
TRBJ2-7,TRBD1,TRBV7-2,many,TGTGCCAGCAGCTCGGACAGGCAGGGCGAGCAGTACTTC,CASSSDRQGEQYF
TRBJ1-6,NA,TRBV7-9,NA,TGTGCCAGCTCACCGGACGGGGAGCCACCCCTCCACTTT,CASSPDGEPPLHF
TRBJ2-3,NA,TRBV11-1,NA,TGTGCCAGCAGTTACTTAGCGGATCAGGAAGATACGCAGTATTTT,CASSYLADQEDTQYF
TRBJ1-5,NA,TRBV12-3/TRBV12-4,once,TGTGCCAGCAGGTTAGACATAACTAGCAATCAGCCCCAGCATTTT,CASRLDITSNQPQHF
TRBJ1-6,TRBD1,TRBV24-1,NA,TGTGCCACCAGTGAAGCGGGACAGGGTAATTCACCCCTCCACTTT,CATSEAGQGNSPLHF
TRBJ2-7,NA,TRBV19,NA,TGTGCCAGTAGTTACGTCGGGGCCGGGGAGAGGGCCTACGAGCAGTACTTC,CASSYVGAGERAYEQYF
TRBJ1-5,NA,TRBV7-2,many,TGTGCCAGCAGCTTAGTACCAGGGTCCCGCAATCAGCCCCAGCATTTT,CASSLVPGSRNQPQHF
TRBJ2-5,TRBD2,TRBV24-1,NA,TGTGCCAGCAGTCCCTTGGGGGGGGATCAAGAGACCCAGTACTTC,CASSPLGGDQETQYF
TRBJ2-7,NA,TRBV29-1,many,TGCAGCGCCGAACGGGGCTACGAGCAGTACTTC,CSAERGYEQYF
TRBJ1-3,NA,TRBV12-3/TRBV12-4,few,TGTGCCAGCAGTTTTGGCAGCACCATATATTTT,CASSFGSTIYF
TRBJ2-7,NA,TRBV10-3,NA,TGTGCCAGCAGTTACTCGAGTTCAGGGGACGAGCAGTACTTC,CASSYSSSGDEQYF
TRBJ1-5,NA,TRBV29-1,many,TGCAGCGTAGGACAGAACAATCAGCCCCAGCATTTT,CSVGQNNQPQHF
TRBJ1-1,NA,TRBV10-3,NA,TGTGCCAGCAGTGGGTCGTGGGCCCAGAGCACTGAAGCTTTCTTT,CASSGSWAQSTEAFF
TRBJ2-7,NA,TRBV6-5,few,TGTGCCAGCACCCCGACCCGAGGATCCCCTTCCTACGAGCAGTACTTC,CASTPTRGSPSYEQYF
TRBJ1-2,NA,TRBV20-1,many,TGCAGTGCTAGTGCAGGGATTAACTATGGCTACACCTTC,CSASAGINYGYTF
TRBJ2-7,TRBD2,TRBV5-1,NA,TGCGCCAGCAGCCGCGGCTCGGGACTAGCGGGAGGGCCCGGCGAGCAGTACTTC,CASSRGSGLAGGPGEQYF
TRBJ1-4,NA,TRBV20-1,many,TGCAGTGCCTCACACGAAAAACTGTTTTTT,CSASHEKLFF
TRBJ2-5,TRBD1,TRBV7-9,NA,TGTGCCAGTCGGACAGGGAGTTCCGAGACCCAGTACTTC,CASRTGSSETQYF
TRBJ1-2,NA,TRBV7-8,many,TGTGCCAGCAGCTTACTGCCCGGTATGACCGCCTATGGCTACACCTTC,CASSLLPGMTAYGYTF
TRBJ1-1,NA,TRBV29-1,NA,TGCAGCTGGGGGGACGTCGGGAACACTGAAGCTTTCTTT,CSWGDVGNTEAFF
TRBJ1-6,NA,TRBV9,NA,TGTGCCAGCAGCCTACAGGGTTATTATTCACCCCTCCACTTT,CASSLQGYYSPLHF
TRBJ2-5,NA,TRBV12-3/TRBV12-4,NA,TGTGCCAGCAGTTTATTTCGCAGCCTAAATCAGCCCCAGTACTTC,CASSLFRSLNQPQYF
TRBJ2-7,NA,TRBV7-2,NA,TGTGCCAGCAGCTTAACGTACTTC,CASSLTYF
TRBJ2-7,NA,TRBV9,NA,TGTGCCAGCAGCCCCGGGTCGCACCCCTACGAGCAGTACTTC,CASSPGSHPYEQYF